Below are 17 T cell receptor beta chains sequenced from a single sample in a study of control samples from healthy donors and cancer patients. Measured with immunoSEQ multiplex PCR; TCRdb has only the in-frame clones, and not every one. In the table there are around 180,000 clones, 80% to 90% of which are singletons. Sequencing input: blood. The receptors were sampled from a woman aged 25 to 39 in good health.

The chain links TRBV7-9 to TRBJ2-7, with unresolved D. V was pared by 4 bases and J by 3 bases, with 10 bases between. This CDR3 spans 13 amino acids. Germline CDR1 SEHNR, CDR2 FQNEAQ (reference sequence). The CDR3 is CASSSSSGYEQYF. CDR3 nucleotides: TGTGCCAGCAGCTCCTCATCGGGCTACGAGCAGTACTTC.

Written as DNA, the CDR3 is TGTGCCAGCAGCCAACAGGGGTACGAGCAGTACTTC. It encodes CASSQQGYEQYF. The genes are TRBV12-3 or TRBV12-4 and TRBJ2-7; TRBD1 aligns across 7 bases. The length of the CDR3 is 12 residues. V was clipped by 6 bases and J by 4 bases; unmatched bases: 3.

The V and J genes are TRBV7-9 and TRBJ2-4; tentatively, D is TRBD1 or TRBD2 (5 bases each). Trimming left V 2 bases short and J 4 bases short, with 12 bases between. CDR3 length: 15 residues. CDR1 is SEHNR, CDR2 FQNEAQ, per germline (reference sequence). The CDR3 sequence: CASSLLRDGKNIQYF. The CDR3 DNA is TGTGCCAGCAGCTTATTACGGGACGGAAAAAACATTCAGTACTTC. Supplemented by reference TRBV7-9 and TRBJ2-4, the full variable domain reads DTGVSQNPRHKITKRGQNVTFRCDPISEHNRLYWYRQTLGQGPEFLTYFQNEAQLEKSRLLSDRFSAERPKGSFSTLEIQRTEQGDSAMYLCASSLLRDGKNIQYFGAGTRLSVL.

CDR3 amino acids: CATSRDQGSGNTIYF. In nucleotides, the CDR3 is TGTGCCACCAGCAGAGATCAGGGATCTGGAAACACCATATATTTT. This chain uses TRBV15 with TRBJ1-3, with a possible D match to TRBD1 (5 bases). V lost 0 bases and J 1 base, leaving 7 bases between the germline ends. This CDR3 is built from 15 residues. Per the germline V gene, CDR1 is LNHNV and CDR2 is YYDKDF (reference sequence).

V usage is TRBV7-9 and J usage is TRBJ1-1; no clear D gene. The CDR3 loop spans 14 amino acids. Germline V lookup: CDR1 SEHNR, CDR2 FQNEAQ (reference sequence). V dropped 3 bases and J dropped 0 bases, with 8 bases sitting between them. CDR3 DNA: TGTGCCAGCAGCTTTCACCCCCTGAACACTGAAGCTTTCTTT. Its translation is CASSFHPLNTEAFF.

V and J are TRBV7-2 and TRBJ2-5, with 8 bases that match TRBD1. CDR1 is SGHTA, CDR2 FQGNSA, per germline. The length of the CDR3 is 16 residues. Losses at the gene ends were 4 bases for V and 4 bases for J; bases not matched to a gene: 11. Written as DNA, the CDR3 is TGTGCCAGCAGCTCCGTTGGGGCAGGGGGCCGAGAGACCCAGTACTTC. It codes for CASSSVGAGGRETQYF.

The rearrangement joins TRBV18 to TRBJ1-3; the D is unclear. The CDR3 consists of 18 residues. CDR1 KGHSH and CDR2 LQKENI come from the germline V gene. Deletions cut 3 bases from V and 4 bases from J, with 22 bases between. CDR3 sequence: CASSPSRSAMLQGNTIYF. CDR3 nucleotide sequence: TGTGCCAGCTCACCGAGCAGGTCCGCGATGCTCCAAGGAAACACCATATATTTT.

The chain joins TRBV15 to TRBJ2-1; D might be TRBD2 (6 bases). The CDR3 extends over 16 amino acids. From germline, CDR1 is LNHNV and CDR2 YYDKDF (reference sequence). The V end lost 3 bases, the J end lost 3 bases, and 15 bases lay between the germline ends. In nucleotides, the CDR3 is TGTGCCACCAGCAGTTTTGTGGGAGGCTACTACAATGAGCAGTTCTTC. Translation gives CATSSFVGGYYNEQFF.

The chain employs TRBV28 and TRBJ1-2, with D perhaps TRBD1 (6 bases). V dropped 7 bases and J dropped 4 bases, with 16 bases sitting between them. The CDR3 has 14 amino acids. Germline lookup yields CDR1 MDHEN and CDR2 SYDVKM. The CDR3 sequence: CASKTGSLFYGYTF. The CDR3 nucleotides are TGTGCCAGCAAAACAGGGTCGTTGTTCTATGGCTACACCTTC.

J is TRBJ2-7 and V is TRBV7-2; no firm D call. V lost 3 bases and J 2 bases, leaving 2 bases between the germline ends. The CDR3 spans 11 residues. Germline V gene data show CDR1 as SGHTA and CDR2 as FQGNSA. The CDR3 loop is CASSFAYEQYF. The CDR3 nucleotides read TGTGCCAGCAGCTTCGCCTACGAGCAGTACTTC.

In its sample, this clone was seen once. This chain joins TRBV29-1 and TRBJ2-3; maybe TRBD2 (6 bases). CDR1 and CDR2 from the germline V gene are SQVTM and ANQGSEA. The CDR3 is 13 amino acids. Trimming shortened V by 4 bases and J by 5 bases, and 13 bases separated the two germline ends. Here the CDR3 reads CSVGGRQGDTQYF. CDR3 nucleotide sequence: TGCAGCGTTGGTGGGAGGCAGGGAGATACGCAGTATTTT.

The genes are TRBV5-1 and TRBJ1-6; TRBD1 matches at 8 bases. The V and J ends lost 4 bases and 9 bases, in that order; junction bases with no gene match: 6. The germline V gene has CDR1 SGHRS and CDR2 YFSETQ. This CDR3 is built from 14 residues. The CDR3 nucleotides are TGCGCCAGCAGCCAGGACAGGGAAGGTTCACCCCTCCACTTT. Protein product: CASSQDREGSPLHF.

This rearrangement joins TRBV7-9 to TRBJ1-4; D call uncertain. Trimming left V 2 bases short and J 8 bases short, with 12 bases between. In germline, CDR1 is SEHNR, CDR2 FQNEAQ (reference sequence). This CDR3 has 14 residues. CDR3: CASSLNSQVEKLFF. As DNA, the CDR3 is TGTGCCAGCAGCTTAAACAGTCAAGTAGAAAAACTGTTTTTT.

The V call is TRBV4-1, the J call TRBJ2-5, with 10 bases matching TRBD2. The J segment lost 2 bases and the V segment lost 2 bases, leaving 14 bases of the junction unmatched. CDR1 and CDR2 (germline): MGHRA, YSYEKL. The CDR3 is 19 amino acids. CDR3: CASSQISTSGKGEQETQYF. In DNA, the CDR3 is TGCGCCAGCAGCCAAATAAGTACTAGCGGGAAGGGAGAGCAAGAGACCCAGTACTTC.

The V gene is TRBV6-1, the J gene TRBJ1-5; D might be TRBD1 (6 bases). The germline gives CDR1 MNHNS, CDR2 SASEGT. The CDR3 consists of 16 residues. With 0 bases removed from V and 5 bases from J, the gap between germline ends came to 14 bases. CDR3 sequence (DNA): TGTGCCAGCAGTGAAGCGCGGCAGGGGATAGATCAGCCCCAGCATTTT. The encoded protein is CASSEARQGIDQPQHF.

The V gene is TRBV7-9, the J gene TRBJ1-1; unclear D gene. V was trimmed by 8 bases and J by 1 base, leaving 14 bases between them. CDR1 and CDR2 from the germline V gene are SEHNR and FQNEAQ (reference sequence). The CDR3 has 14 amino acids. The DNA for the CDR3 is TGTGCCAGCTCGGAGGTCGGGCCGAACACTGAAGCTTTCTTT. Protein: CASSEVGPNTEAFF. Supplemented by reference TRBV7-9 and TRBJ1-1, the full variable domain reads DTGVSQNPRHKITKRGQNVTFRCDPISEHNRLYWYRQTLGQGPEFLTYFQNEAQLEKSRLLSDRFSAERPKGSFSTLEIQRTEQGDSAMYLCASSEVGPNTEAFFGQGTRLTVV.

This clone occurred a few times. This chain links TRBV5-1 with TRBJ2-2; TRBD1 agrees at 9 bases. Germline CDR1 reads SGHRS; CDR2 reads YFSETQ. The CDR3 is 15 amino acids. J was trimmed by 6 bases and V by 2 bases; bases with no gene match: 5. The CDR3 loop is CASSFWTGAAGELFF. The CDR3 DNA reads TGCGCCAGCAGCTTTTGGACAGGGGCGGCCGGGGAGCTGTTTTTT.